This T cell receptor (beta chain) was sequenced for a study of T cell responses to AZD1222 COVID-19 vaccine. The ends lost 1 base at V and 9 bases at J; junction bases unmatched: 2. From germline, CDR1 is SGDLS and CDR2 YYNGEE. The CDR3 extends over 14 amino acids. Study-wide results and limits: Only five to seven individuals given AZD1222 were seropositive at baseline.

A word on this clone: Its target is not known.

TCRdb keeps only in-frame clones here, not all; method: immunoSEQ multiplex PCR. Among about 99,000 clones listed, around 90% were seen once. Sequences were derived from peripheral blood, sampled on day 0 of AZD1222 vaccination. The chain joins TRBV9 to TRBJ2-1, with 12 bases aligning to TRBD2. The clonotype originates from an adult in good health. The CDR3 region has the DNA TGTGCCAGCAGCGTACGGACTAGCGGGATTGAGCAGTTCTTC. Encoded protein: CASSVRTSGIEQFF. The full variable domain, with the rest looked up from reference TRBV9 and TRBJ2-1, is DSGVTQTPKHLITATGQRVTLRCSPRSGDLSVYWYQQSLDQGLQFLIQYYNGEERAKGNILERFSAQQFPDLHSELNLSSLELGDSALYFCASSVRTSGIEQFFGPGTRLTVL.